The clone carrying this TCR beta chain was counted many times. The antigen is unknown. This sample is part of a study of T cells in Graves' hyperthyroidism and ophthalmopathy. Whole-study results and caveats: The model predicted ophthalmopathy a median around six months before onset.

Amplified TCR beta CDR3 regions derived from RNA transcripts. HTBI primers were the set used in a first-round RT-PCR of the TCR CDR3. TCRdb reanalysed the multiplex PCR reads using MiXCR and keeps one entry per CDR3 protein. Among about 590,000 distinct CDR3 sequences listed, 13% to 15% were seen once. V lost 3 bases and J 4 bases, leaving 15 bases between the germline ends. The CDR3 totals 14 residues. Germline-derived CDR1 and CDR2 are SQVTM and ANQGSEA. This receptor was identified in a woman between 18 and 29 years old with Graves' ophthalmopathy. The gene calls are TRBV29-1 and TRBJ1-2, with D perhaps matching TRBD1 (6 bases). Sequenced sample: blood. CDR3 coding DNA: TGCAGCGTTGAGGTGTGGGGGCGCGCCTATGGCTACACCTTC. Residues: CSVEVWGRAYGYTF.